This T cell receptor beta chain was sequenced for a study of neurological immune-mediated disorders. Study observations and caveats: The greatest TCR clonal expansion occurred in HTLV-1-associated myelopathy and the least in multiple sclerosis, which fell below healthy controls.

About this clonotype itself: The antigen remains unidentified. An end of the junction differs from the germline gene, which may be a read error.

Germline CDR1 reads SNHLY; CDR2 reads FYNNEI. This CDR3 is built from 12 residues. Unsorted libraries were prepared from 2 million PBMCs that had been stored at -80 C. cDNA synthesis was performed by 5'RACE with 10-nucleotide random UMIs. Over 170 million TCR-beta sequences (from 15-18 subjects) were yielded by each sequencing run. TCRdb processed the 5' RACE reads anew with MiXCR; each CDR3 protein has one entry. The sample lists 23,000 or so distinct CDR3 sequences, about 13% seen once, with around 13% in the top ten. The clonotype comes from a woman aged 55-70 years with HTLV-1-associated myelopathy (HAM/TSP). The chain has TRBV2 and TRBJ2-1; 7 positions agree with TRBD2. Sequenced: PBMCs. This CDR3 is CVSGLGQNKQFF. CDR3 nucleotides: TGTGTCAGCGGACTAGGCCAAAATAAGCAGTTCTTC.